This is a list of T cell receptor beta chains from one sample in a study of memory CD4+ T cells and cytomegalovirus serostatus. Sequencing used immunoSEQ multiplex PCR; TCRdb keeps in-frame clones, though not all of them. The sample shows approximately 40,000 clones, around 80% of them seen only once. Sample: memory CD4+ T cells from blood. These receptors were taken from an adult in good health and CMV-seronegative. CDR3s include the opening cysteine and the closing phenylalanine or tryptophan. Fields, in order: V gene, clone size, J gene, D gene, CDR3 DNA, CDR3 protein. A D gene is named only where the DNA matches it firmly. Clone size is not always given. Where it is, it says once, few, many or a class for expanded clones.

TRBV7-9,.,TRBJ2-2,.,TGTGCCACCACCCGAATCTCGGGGATTGGCACCGGGGAGCTGTTTTTT,CATTRISGIGTGELFF
TRBV5-1,.,TRBJ2-2,TRBD1,TGCGCCAGCAGCTTGGCGACAGGGTTTACCGGGGAGCTGTTTTTT,CASSLATGFTGELFF
TRBV2,.,TRBJ2-7,TRBD1,TGTGCCAGCACCCACGACAGGGACCCCTCCTACGAGCAGTACTTC,CASTHDRDPSYEQYF
TRBV20-1,.,TRBJ1-1,.,TGCAGTGCAGAACGACAGGCCGTAGCTTTCTTT,CSAERQAVAFF
TRBV27,.,TRBJ2-1,.,TGTGCCAGCAGTATCCTAACAGGCTACAATGAGCAGTTCTTC,CASSILTGYNEQFF
TRBV11-1,few,TRBJ1-1,.,TGTGCCAGCAGCTGGGGTGTTGACACTGAAGCTTTCTTT,CASSWGVDTEAFF
TRBV5-1,.,TRBJ1-4,.,TGCGCCAGCAGCACGCCGCCTAATGAAAAACTGTTTTTT,CASSTPPNEKLFF
TRBV5-1,.,TRBJ1-6,.,TGCGCCAGCAGCTTGGAAAGGACAGACCTTAATTCACCCCTCCACTTT,CASSLERTDLNSPLHF
TRBV30,.,TRBJ2-1,.,TGTGCCTGGTCCCCGGCGGCTGTCGGGGTGAATGAGCAGTTCTTC,CAWSPAAVGVNEQFF
TRBV18,.,TRBJ2-3,.,TGTGCCAGCTCACCGATTGGGGGTACTAGCACAGATACGCAGTATTTT,CASSPIGGTSTDTQYF
TRBV2,.,TRBJ1-5,TRBD1,TGTGCCAGCAGCCGGGACAGGACCCCCTGGCCCCAGCATTTT,CASSRDRTPWPQHF
TRBV7-3,.,TRBJ2-5,.,TGTGCCAGCAGCGCCGGGGCCCAAGAGACCCAGTACTTC,CASSAGAQETQYF
TRBV10-1,few,TRBJ2-6,.,TGCGCCAGCAGGGAAGGCTCTGGGGCCAACGTCCTGACTTTC,CASREGSGANVLTF
TRBV27,.,TRBJ1-2,TRBD1,TGTGCCAGCAGTTTGACAGGGCAGGACTATGGCTACACCTTC,CASSLTGQDYGYTF
TRBV18,.,TRBJ2-7,TRBD2,TGTGCCAGCTCACCACGGGGGGGATACGAGCAGTACTTC,CASSPRGGYEQYF
TRBV30,.,TRBJ1-1,.,TGTGCCTGGAACAGCCCAAACACTGAAGCTTTCTTT,CAWNSPNTEAFF
TRBV18,.,TRBJ2-7,TRBD2,TGTGCCAGCTCACCACAGGGGACTAGCCTACCAGAGCAGTACTTC,CASSPQGTSLPEQYF
TRBV28,.,TRBJ2-7,.,TGTGCCAGCTGGCTGCGGGACTGCTCCTACGAGCAGTACTTC,CASWLRDCSYEQYF
TRBV5-1,.,TRBJ1-4,.,TGTGCCAGCAGCGGGTATGGGGAGGCTAATGAAAAACTGTTTTTT,CASSGYGEANEKLFF
TRBV5-1,few,TRBJ1-5,.,TGCGCCAGCATACTTTGCAATCAGCCCCAGCATTTT,CASILCNQPQHF
TRBV18,.,TRBJ1-6,TRBD1,TGTGCCAGCTCACGACAGGGACTGAATTCACCCCTCCACTTT,CASSRQGLNSPLHF
TRBV28,.,TRBJ2-1,.,TGTGCCAGCAGCTCCTACAATGAGCAGTTCTTC,CASSSYNEQFF
TRBV6-5,.,TRBJ2-7,.,TGTGCCAGCAGTTACTCTTCGCAGGGGCCCTACGAGCAGTACTTC,CASSYSSQGPYEQYF
TRBV19,.,TRBJ1-2,.,TGTGCCAGTAGTATAGCAGGGGCCTATGGCTACACCTTC,CASSIAGAYGYTF
TRBV7-2,.,TRBJ1-1,.,TGTGCCAGCAGCTTAATGGGGAACACTGAAGCTTTCTTT,CASSLMGNTEAFF
TRBV6-1,.,TRBJ1-6,.,TGTGCCAGCAGTGAATCTCGTGGGGTACTTTTGGGTTCACCCCTCCACTTT,CASSESRGVLLGSPLHF